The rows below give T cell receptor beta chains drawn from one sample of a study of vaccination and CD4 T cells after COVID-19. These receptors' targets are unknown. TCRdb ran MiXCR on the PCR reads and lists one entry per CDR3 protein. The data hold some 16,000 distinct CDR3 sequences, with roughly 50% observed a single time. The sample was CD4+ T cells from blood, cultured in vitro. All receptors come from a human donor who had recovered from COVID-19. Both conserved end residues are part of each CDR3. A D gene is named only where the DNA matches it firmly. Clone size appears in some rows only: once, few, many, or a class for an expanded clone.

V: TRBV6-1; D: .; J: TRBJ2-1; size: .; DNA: TGTGCCAGCAGTGAAGGGACCCGGGGGCAGTTCTTC; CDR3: CASSEGTRGQFF
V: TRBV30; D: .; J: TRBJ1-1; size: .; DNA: TGTGCCTGGAGTGTACGGGTATCTGAAGCTTTCTTT; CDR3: CAWSVRVSEAFF
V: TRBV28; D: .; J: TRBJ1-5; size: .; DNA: TGTGCCAGCAGCAACGGACAGCTGGCTAATCAGCCCCAGCATTTT; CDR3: CASSNGQLANQPQHF
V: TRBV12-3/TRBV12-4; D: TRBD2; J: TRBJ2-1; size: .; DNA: TGTGCCAGCAGGCCTGGGGGGGGGTTGGGGTCCGAGCAGTTCTTC; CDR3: CASRPGGGLGSEQFF
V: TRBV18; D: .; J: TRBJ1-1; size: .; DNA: TGTGCCAGCCGGGACACCTTTAACACTGAAGCTTTCTTT; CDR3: CASRDTFNTEAFF
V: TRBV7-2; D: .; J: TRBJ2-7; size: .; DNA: TGTGCCAGCAGCTTAGCTCAGGGTCGAGAGCAGTACTTC; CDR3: CASSLAQGREQYF
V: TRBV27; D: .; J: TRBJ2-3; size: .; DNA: TGTGCCAGCAGTATCCTAGCGCAGAGCACAGATACGCAGTATTTT; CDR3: CASSILAQSTDTQYF
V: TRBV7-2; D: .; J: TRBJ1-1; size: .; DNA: TGTGCCAGCAGCGTGAACAGGGTGGGGGAAGCTTTCTTT; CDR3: CASSVNRVGEAFF
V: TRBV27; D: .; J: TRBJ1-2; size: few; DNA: TGTGCCAGCAGTTTAGCCCAGGGCAACCTCTATGGCTACACCTTC; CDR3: CASSLAQGNLYGYTF
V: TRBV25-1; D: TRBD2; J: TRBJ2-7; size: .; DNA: TGTGCCAGCAGTGACCTAGCGGGGGCGGGCGCCGAGCAGTACTTC; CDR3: CASSDLAGAGAEQYF
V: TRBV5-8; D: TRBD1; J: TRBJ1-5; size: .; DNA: TGTGCCAGCAGCCTGGGGACCAGGGGGGTTCTGTCCCAGCATTTT; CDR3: CASSLGTRGVLSQHF
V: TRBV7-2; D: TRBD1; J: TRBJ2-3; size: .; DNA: TGTGCCAGCAGCTCCCCGGGAAGGGACAGGGTGAGAAATACGCAGTATTTT; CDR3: CASSSPGRDRVRNTQYF
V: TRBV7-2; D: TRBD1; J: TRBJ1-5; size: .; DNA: TGTGCCAGCAGTCCCGGCGGACAGGGGAATCAGCCCCAGCATTTT; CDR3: CASSPGGQGNQPQHF
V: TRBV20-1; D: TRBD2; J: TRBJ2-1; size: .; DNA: TGCAGTGCTATAGAGGCTAGCGGGGGGGCTTTTCAGTTCTTC; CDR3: CSAIEASGGAFQFF
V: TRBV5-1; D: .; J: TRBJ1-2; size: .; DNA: TGCGCCAGCAGCCCGAAATCGGGAGGGTTCAACTATGGCTACACCTTC; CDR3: CASSPKSGGFNYGYTF
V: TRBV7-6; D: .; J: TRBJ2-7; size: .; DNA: TGTGCCAGCAGCGTGCAGGAGTCCGAGCAGTACTTC; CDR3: CASSVQESEQYF
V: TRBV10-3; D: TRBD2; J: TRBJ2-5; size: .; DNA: TGTGCCATCAGTGACAGCGGGGGGTCTCAAGAGACCCAGTACTTC; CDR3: CAISDSGGSQETQYF
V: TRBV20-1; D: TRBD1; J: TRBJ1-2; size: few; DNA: TGCAGTGCTAGGGGTACAGGGGCGAGTGGCTACACCTTC; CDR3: CSARGTGASGYTF
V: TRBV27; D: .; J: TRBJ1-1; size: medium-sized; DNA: TGTGCCAGCAGTTATCGCGTACAGAACACTGAAGCTTTCTTT; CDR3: CASSYRVQNTEAFF
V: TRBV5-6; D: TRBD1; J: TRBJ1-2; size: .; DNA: TGTGCCAGCAGCGCTACAGGGGGCGCGGTCTATGGCTACACCTTC; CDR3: CASSATGGAVYGYTF
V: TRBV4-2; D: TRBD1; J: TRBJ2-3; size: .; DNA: TGTGCCAGCAGCCAACCGGGACAGGGTGCAGATACGCAGTATTTT; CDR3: CASSQPGQGADTQYF
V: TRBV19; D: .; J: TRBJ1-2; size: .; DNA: TGTGCCAGTAGTATAAAAGGCACGCACTATGGCTACACCTTC; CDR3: CASSIKGTHYGYTF
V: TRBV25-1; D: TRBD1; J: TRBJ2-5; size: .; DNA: TGTGCCAGCAGTGTATCAGGGGGCAGCGAGACCCAGTACTTC; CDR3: CASSVSGGSETQYF
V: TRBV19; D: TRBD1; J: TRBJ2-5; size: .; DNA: TGTGCCAGTAGTATAGGGACAGGTGGACAAGAGACCCAGTACTTC; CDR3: CASSIGTGGQETQYF
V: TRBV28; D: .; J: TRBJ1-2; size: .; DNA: TGTGCCAGCAGTTTACGCCCGGGGGCTTCTGGCTACACCTTC; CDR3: CASSLRPGASGYTF
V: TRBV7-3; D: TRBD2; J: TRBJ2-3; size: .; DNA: TGTGCCAGCAGCTTAAATCCTCTAGCGGGGGAGGGCACGTATTTT; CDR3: CASSLNPLAGEGTYF
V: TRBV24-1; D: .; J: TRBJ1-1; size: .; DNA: TGTGCCACCAGTGATTTGGAGGGAAGATATTCGTGGTCTGAAGCTTTCTTT; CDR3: CATSDLEGRYSWSEAFF
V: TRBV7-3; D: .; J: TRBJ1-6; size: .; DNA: TGTGCCAGCAGCTTCCGGGGAAACTTCTATAATTCACCCCTCCACTTT; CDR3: CASSFRGNFYNSPLHF
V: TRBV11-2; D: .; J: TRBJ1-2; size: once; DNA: TGTGCCAGCAGCTTAGGTGGCCTGGGGCCTTATGGCTACACCTTC; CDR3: CASSLGGLGPYGYTF
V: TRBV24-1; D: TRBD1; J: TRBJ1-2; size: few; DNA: TGTGCCACCAGTGATCGGACAGGCGCGAATGGCTACACCTTC; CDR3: CATSDRTGANGYTF
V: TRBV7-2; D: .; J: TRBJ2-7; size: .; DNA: TGTGCCAGCAGCTCCTGGAGCCAAGCGGCGAACGAGCAGTACTTC; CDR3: CASSSWSQAANEQYF
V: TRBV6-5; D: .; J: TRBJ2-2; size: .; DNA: TGTGCCAGCAGTTATTGGGGAGACACCGGGGAGCTGTTTTTT; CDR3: CASSYWGDTGELFF
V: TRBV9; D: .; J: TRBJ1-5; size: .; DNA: TGTGCCAGCAGCGTAGCAGGGGCCGGTCAGCCCCAGCATTTT; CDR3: CASSVAGAGQPQHF
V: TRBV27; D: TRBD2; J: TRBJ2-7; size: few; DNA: TGTGCCAGCGGGGGGAGCGGGAGAGTCTCGGGGGAGCAGTACTTC; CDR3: CASGGSGRVSGEQYF
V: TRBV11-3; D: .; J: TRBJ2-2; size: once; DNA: TGTGCCAGCAGCTTAATATACACCGGGGAGCTGTTTTTT; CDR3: CASSLIYTGELFF
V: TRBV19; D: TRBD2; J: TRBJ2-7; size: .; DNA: TGTGCCAGTACTAGGGGGACTAGCGACTACGAGCAGTACTTC; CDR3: CASTRGTSDYEQYF
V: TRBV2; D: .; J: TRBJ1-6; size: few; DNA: TGTGCCAGTAGCGGCAGCGCGACTACTTATTCACCCCTCCACTTT; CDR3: CASSGSATTYSPLHF
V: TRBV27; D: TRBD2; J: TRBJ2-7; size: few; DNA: TGTGCCAGCGCCAGGGCGCCGGGAGGGCCCAACGAGCAGTACTTC; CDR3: CASARAPGGPNEQYF
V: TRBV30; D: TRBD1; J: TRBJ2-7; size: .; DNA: TGTGCCTGGAGTCTGACAGGGCGAGAGCAGTACTTC; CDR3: CAWSLTGREQYF
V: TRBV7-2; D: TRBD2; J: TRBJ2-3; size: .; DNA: TGTGCCAGCAGCTCAGGGAAGAGCGGGAGGGCAGATACGCAGTATTTT; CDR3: CASSSGKSGRADTQYF
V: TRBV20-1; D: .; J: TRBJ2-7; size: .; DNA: TGCAGTGCTACTGGCACCTCCTACGAGCAGTACTTC; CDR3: CSATGTSYEQYF
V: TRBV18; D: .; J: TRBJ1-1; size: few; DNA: TGTGCCAGCTCACCCTCCGGTCCCGCTGAAGCTTTCTTT; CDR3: CASSPSGPAEAFF
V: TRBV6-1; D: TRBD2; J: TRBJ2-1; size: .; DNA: TGTGCCAGCAGTCCACTAGCGGACCCTTACAATGAGCAGTTCTTC; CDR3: CASSPLADPYNEQFF
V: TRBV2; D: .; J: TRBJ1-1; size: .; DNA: TGTGCCAGCAGTCAGGGACCGGGAAACACTGAAGCTTTCTTT; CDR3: CASSQGPGNTEAFF
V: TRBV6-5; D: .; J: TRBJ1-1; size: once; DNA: TGTGCCAGCAGTTACGAGGGGCCTGAAGCTTTCTTT; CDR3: CASSYEGPEAFF
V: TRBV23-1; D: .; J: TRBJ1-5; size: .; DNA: TGCGCCAGCAGCCCTACCGGGACCCCTCATCAGCCCCAGCATTTT; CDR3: CASSPTGTPHQPQHF
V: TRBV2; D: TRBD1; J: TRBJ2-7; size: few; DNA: TGTGCCAGCAGTGAGTTACCGGGACAGAGATCCTACGAGCAGTACTTC; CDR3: CASSELPGQRSYEQYF
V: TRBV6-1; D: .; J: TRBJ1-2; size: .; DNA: TGTGCCAGCAGTCGAGTCTCGGCAGGGGACTATGGCTACACCTTC; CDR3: CASSRVSAGDYGYTF
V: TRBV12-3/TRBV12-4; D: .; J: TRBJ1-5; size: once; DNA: TGTGCCAGCAGTTTACCCAAGACTATTATTCAGCCCCAGCATTTT; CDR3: CASSLPKTIIQPQHF
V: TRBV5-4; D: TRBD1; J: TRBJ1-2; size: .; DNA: TGTGCCAGCAGCTTGGCCGCGGGACAGGGTTCCTATGGCTACACCTTC; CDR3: CASSLAAGQGSYGYTF
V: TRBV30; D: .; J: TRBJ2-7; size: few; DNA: TGTGCCTGGATTCGCCCTCCAACCTACGAGCAGTACTTC; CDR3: CAWIRPPTYEQYF
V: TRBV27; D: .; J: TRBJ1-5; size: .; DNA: TGTGCCAGCAGTTTAGCGGGGGGGCAGCAGCCCCAGCATTTT; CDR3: CASSLAGGQQPQHF
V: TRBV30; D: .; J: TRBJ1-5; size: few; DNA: TGTGCCTGGAGTGTACCCCCAGGGCCGGGTCAGCCCCAGCATTTT; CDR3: CAWSVPPGPGQPQHF
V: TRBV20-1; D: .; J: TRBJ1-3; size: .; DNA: TGCAGTGCTAGAGACAACCGGGACCCATCTGGAAACACCATATATTTT; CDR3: CSARDNRDPSGNTIYF
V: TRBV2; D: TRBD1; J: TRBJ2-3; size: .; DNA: TGTGCCAGCAGTCGGGACAGGAGTAGCACAGATACGCAGTATTTT; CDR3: CASSRDRSSTDTQYF
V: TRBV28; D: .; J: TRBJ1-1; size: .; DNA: TGTGCCAGCAGTTTGGATCCTGGGGCAAAAGCTTTCTTT; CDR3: CASSLDPGAKAFF
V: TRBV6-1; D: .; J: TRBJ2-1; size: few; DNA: TGTGCCAGCACCAACCCGTGGGGAGAGCAGTTCTTC; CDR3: CASTNPWGEQFF
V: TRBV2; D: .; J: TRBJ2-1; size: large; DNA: TGTGCCAGCAGTGTTAGGCAGGGAGGAAATGAGCAGTTCTTC; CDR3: CASSVRQGGNEQFF